Listed here are 13 T cell receptor beta chains from one sample, sequenced in a study of control samples from healthy donors and cancer patients. Sequenced by immunoSEQ multiplex PCR; TCRdb stores in-frame clones only, minus some. The table lists approximately 150,000 clones, around 88% of them singletons. The sample was blood. The receptors here all came from a man younger than 35 in good health.

The chain couples TRBV18 to TRBJ2-3; 7 bases are shared with TRBD1. Unmatched junction bases numbered 2, after V lost 2 bases and J lost 0 bases. There are 15 residues in the CDR3. Germline V lookup: CDR1 KGHSH, CDR2 LQKENI. CDR3 coding DNA: TGTGCCAGCTCACCAGAGGGGGCGAGCACAGATACGCAGTATTTT. Translation gives CASSPEGASTDTQYF.

The rearrangement uses TRBV28 and TRBJ1-3, with a weak D call TRBD1 (6 bases). The CDR3 has 16 residues. The V gene lost 5 bases and the J gene lost 0 bases, with 14 bases spanning the gap. Germline V gene lookup returns CDR1 MDHEN and CDR2 SYDVKM. The CDR3, as DNA: TGTGCCAGCAGTCCCCCAGGGGCCCACTCTGGAAACACCATATATTTT. Translation gives CASSPPGAHSGNTIYF.

The rearrangement joins TRBV2 to TRBJ2-1; TRBD1 is a possible D gene (5 bases). The germline V gene has CDR1 SNHLY and CDR2 FYNNEI. V lost 1 base and J lost 15, with 13 bases in between. The CDR3 totals 12 residues. For the CDR3, the DNA is TGTGCCAGCAGTGAAGTTTTCTGGACAACGTTCTTC. Translation: CASSEVFWTTFF.

The chain uses TRBV11-1 and TRBJ1-2; 7 bases line up with TRBD1. The CDR3 loop spans 13 amino acids. The V segment lost 6 bases and the J segment 6 bases; nucleotides outside the gene matches: 7. In germline, CDR1 is SGHAT, CDR2 FQDESV (reference sequence). CDR3: CASSQDRVHGYTF. The CDR3 coding sequence is TGTGCCAGCAGTCAAGACAGGGTCCATGGCTACACCTTC.

The rearrangement joins TRBV12-3 or TRBV12-4 to TRBJ2-1, with D hard to call. The V gene lost 5 bases and the J gene lost 9 bases, with 11 bases spanning the gap. The length of the CDR3 is 12 residues. The CDR3 nucleotides are TGTGCCAGCAGTCCCGCTATGGCTGAGCAGTTCTTC. Translated: CASSPAMAEQFF.

The DNA for the CDR3 is TGTGCCAGCAGTTCGCTTGGGCCTCTCACAGATACGCAGTATTTT. Translating gives CASSSLGPLTDTQYF. V gene TRBV6-5 combines with J gene TRBJ2-3; D is unresolved. Germline V gives CDR1 MNHEY, CDR2 SVGAGI. The CDR3 is 15 residues long. V lost 4 bases, J lost 2 bases, and 13 bases lay in between.

The J gene is TRBJ2-2, the V gene TRBV30, with D maybe TRBD1 (6 bases). This CDR3 contains 14 residues. The germline CDR1 and CDR2 sequences are GTSNPN and SVGIG (reference sequence). Trimming pared 1 base from V and 8 bases from J, leaving 14 bases between. CDR3: CAWSANRARGELFF. In DNA form, the CDR3 reads TGTGCCTGGAGTGCAAACAGGGCTAGGGGGGAGCTGTTTTTT. Supplemented by reference TRBV30 and TRBJ2-2, the full variable domain reads SQTIHQWPATLVQPVGSPLSLECTVEGTSNPNLYWYRQAAGRGLQLLFYSVGIGQISSEVPQNLSASRPQDRQFILSSKKLLLSDSGFYLCAWSANRARGELFFGEGSRLTVL.

V is TRBV7-6 and J is TRBJ1-2; D gene unclear. V lost 4 bases and J lost 7, with 10 bases in between. The germline V gene has CDR1 SGHVS and CDR2 FNYEAQ. This CDR3 spans 12 amino acids. The CDR3 sequence: CASSSREGGYTF. The CDR3 nucleotides read TGTGCCAGCAGCTCTCGGGAGGGTGGCTACACCTTC.

The chain employs TRBV18 and TRBJ2-2, with 9 bases that match TRBD2. The CDR3 totals 15 residues. J lost 6 bases, V lost 0 bases, and 2 bases had no gene match. Germline values: CDR1 KGHSH, CDR2 LQKENI. Here the CDR3 reads CASSPPSGGAGELFF. The CDR3 bases are TGTGCCAGCTCACCACCTAGCGGGGGTGCCGGGGAGCTGTTTTTT.

V is TRBV5-6 and J is TRBJ2-5, with TRBD2 matching 9 bases. The CDR3 sequence is 15 residues long. V dropped 1 base and J dropped 4; count of bases not matched to a gene: 5. Germline values: CDR1 SGHDT, CDR2 YYEEEE. The CDR3, as DNA: TGTGCCAGCAGCTTGAGCGGGGGGTCGGTAGAGACCCAGTACTTC. Encoded protein: CASSLSGGSVETQYF.

The rearrangement joins TRBV27 to TRBJ2-7; the match to TRBD2 covers 8 bases. CDR3 length: 14 residues. The V and J ends lost 3 bases and 2 bases, in that order; junction bases with no gene match: 3. Germline V gene data show CDR1 as MNHEY and CDR2 as SMNVEV (reference sequence). The CDR3 nucleotides are TGTGCCAGCAGTTTCTCAGCGGGGGCCTACGAGCAGTACTTC. Protein sequence: CASSFSAGAYEQYF.

This chain uses TRBV24-1 with TRBJ2-5; D call uncertain. Trimming cost V 7 bases and J 1 base, with 15 bases left between them. Germline lookup yields CDR1 KGHDR and CDR2 SFDVKD. The CDR3 covers 15 residues. CDR3 loop: CATRADRDGQETQYF. The CDR3 DNA sequence: TGTGCCACCAGGGCGGATAGGGATGGCCAAGAGACCCAGTACTTC.

The chain combines TRBV7-2 with TRBJ1-2; 8 bases map to TRBD1. V shed 4 bases and J 6 bases; nucleotides not matched to a gene: 16. The CDR3 extends over 17 amino acids. The germline V gene has CDR1 SGHTA and CDR2 FQGNSA. The CDR3 nucleotides are TGTGCCAGCAGCTCTATTGGGGGACAGGAGAGAAGGAATGGCTACACCTTC. Translation gives CASSSIGGQERRNGYTF.